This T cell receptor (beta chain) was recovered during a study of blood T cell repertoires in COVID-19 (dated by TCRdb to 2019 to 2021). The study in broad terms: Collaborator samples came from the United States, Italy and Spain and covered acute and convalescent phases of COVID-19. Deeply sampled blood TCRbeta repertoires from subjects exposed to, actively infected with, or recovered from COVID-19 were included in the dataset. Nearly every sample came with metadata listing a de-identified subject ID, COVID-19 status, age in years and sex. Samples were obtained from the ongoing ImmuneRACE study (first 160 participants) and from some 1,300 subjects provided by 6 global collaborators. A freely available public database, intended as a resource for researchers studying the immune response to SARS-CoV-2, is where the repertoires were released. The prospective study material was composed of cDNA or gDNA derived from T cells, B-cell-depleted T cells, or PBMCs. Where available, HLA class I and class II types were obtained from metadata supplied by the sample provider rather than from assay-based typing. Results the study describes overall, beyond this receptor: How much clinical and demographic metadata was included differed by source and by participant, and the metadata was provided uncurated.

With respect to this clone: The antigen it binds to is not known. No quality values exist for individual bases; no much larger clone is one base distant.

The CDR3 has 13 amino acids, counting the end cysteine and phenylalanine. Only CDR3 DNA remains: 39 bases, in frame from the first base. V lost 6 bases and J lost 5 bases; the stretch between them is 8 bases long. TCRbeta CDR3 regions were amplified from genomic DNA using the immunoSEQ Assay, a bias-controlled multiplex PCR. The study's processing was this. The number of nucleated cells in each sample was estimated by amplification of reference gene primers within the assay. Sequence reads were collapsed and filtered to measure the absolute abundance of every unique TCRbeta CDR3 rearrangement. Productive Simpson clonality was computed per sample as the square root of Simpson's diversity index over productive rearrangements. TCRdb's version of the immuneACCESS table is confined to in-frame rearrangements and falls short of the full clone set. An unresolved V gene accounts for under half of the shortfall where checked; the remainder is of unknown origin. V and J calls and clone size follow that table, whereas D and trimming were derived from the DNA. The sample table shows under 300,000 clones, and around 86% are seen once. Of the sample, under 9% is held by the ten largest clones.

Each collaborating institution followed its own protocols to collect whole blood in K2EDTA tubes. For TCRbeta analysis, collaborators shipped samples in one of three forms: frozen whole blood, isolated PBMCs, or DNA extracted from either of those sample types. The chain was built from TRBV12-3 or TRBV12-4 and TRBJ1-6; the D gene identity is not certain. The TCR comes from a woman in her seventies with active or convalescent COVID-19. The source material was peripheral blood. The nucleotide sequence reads TGTGCCAGCAGCCCTTCCGATAATTCACCCCTCCACTTT. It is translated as CASSPSDNSPLHF.